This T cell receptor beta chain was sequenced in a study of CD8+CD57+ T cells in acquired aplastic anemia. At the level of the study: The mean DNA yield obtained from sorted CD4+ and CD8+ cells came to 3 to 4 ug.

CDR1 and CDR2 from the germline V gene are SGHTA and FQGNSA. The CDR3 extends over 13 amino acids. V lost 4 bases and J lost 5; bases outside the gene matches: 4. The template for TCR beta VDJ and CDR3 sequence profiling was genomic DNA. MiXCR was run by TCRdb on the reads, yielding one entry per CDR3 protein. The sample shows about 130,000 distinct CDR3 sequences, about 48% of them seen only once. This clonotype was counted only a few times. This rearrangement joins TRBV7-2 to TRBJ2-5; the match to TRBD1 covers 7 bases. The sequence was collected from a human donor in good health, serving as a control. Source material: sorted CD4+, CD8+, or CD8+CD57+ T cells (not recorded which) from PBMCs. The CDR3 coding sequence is TGTGCCAGCAGCTCAGGGGGAAGCGAGACCCAGTACTTC. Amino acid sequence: CASSSGGSETQYF.